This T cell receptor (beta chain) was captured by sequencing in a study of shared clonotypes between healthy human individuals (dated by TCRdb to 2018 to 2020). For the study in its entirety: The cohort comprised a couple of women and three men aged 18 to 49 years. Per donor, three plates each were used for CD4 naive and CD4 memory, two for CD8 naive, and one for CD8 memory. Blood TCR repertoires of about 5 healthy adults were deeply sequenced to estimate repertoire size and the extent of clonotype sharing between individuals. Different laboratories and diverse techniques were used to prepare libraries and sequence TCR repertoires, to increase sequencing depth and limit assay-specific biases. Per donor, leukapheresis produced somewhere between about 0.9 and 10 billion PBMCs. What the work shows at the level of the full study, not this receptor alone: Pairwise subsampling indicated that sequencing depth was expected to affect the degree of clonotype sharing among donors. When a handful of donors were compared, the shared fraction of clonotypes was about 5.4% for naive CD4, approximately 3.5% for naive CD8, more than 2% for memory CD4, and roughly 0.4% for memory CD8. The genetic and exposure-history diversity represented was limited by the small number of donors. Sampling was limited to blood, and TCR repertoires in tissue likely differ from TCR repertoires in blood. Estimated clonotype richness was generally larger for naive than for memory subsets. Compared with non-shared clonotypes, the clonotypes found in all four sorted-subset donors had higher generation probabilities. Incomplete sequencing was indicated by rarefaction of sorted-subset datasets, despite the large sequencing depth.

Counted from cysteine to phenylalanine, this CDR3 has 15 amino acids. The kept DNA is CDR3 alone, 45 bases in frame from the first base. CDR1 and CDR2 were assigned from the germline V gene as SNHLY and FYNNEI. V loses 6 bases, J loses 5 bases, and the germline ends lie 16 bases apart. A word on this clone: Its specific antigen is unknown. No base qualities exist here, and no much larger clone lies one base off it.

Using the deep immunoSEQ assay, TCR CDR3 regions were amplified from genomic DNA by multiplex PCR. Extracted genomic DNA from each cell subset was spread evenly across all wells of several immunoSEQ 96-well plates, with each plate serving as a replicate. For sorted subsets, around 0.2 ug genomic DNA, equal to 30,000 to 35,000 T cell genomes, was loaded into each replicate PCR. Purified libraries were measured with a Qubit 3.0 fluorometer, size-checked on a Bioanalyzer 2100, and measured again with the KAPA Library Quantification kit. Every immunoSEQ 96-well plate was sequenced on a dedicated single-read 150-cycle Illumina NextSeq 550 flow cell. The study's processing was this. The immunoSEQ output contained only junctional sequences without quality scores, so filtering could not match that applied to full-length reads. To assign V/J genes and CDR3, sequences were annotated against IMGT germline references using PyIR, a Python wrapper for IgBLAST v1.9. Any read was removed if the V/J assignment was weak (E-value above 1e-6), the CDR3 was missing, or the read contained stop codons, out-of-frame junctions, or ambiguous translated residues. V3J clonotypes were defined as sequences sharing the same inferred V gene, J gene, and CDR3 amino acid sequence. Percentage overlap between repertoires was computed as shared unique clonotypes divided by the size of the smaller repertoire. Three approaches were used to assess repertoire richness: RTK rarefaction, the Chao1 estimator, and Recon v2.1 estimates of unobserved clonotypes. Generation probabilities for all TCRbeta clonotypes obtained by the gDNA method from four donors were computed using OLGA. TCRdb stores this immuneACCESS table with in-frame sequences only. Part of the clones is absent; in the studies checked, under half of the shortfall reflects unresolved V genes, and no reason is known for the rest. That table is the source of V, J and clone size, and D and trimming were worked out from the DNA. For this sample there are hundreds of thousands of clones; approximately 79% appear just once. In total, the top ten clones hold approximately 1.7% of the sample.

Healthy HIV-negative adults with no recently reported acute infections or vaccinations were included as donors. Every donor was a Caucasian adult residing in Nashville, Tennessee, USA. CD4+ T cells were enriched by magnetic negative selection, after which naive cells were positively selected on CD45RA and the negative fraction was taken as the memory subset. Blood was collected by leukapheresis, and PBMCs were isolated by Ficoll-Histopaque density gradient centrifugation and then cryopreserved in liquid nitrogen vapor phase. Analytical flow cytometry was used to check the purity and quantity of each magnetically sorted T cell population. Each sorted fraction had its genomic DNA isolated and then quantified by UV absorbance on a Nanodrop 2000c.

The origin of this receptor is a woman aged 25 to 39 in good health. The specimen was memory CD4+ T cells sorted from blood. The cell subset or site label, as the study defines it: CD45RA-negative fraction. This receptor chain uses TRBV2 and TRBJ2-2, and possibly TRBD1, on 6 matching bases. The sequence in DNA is TGTGCCAGCAGGCCGGGACATGGAACAACCGGGGAGCTGTTTTTT. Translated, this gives CASRPGHGTTGELFF. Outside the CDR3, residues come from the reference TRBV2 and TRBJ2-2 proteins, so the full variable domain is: EPEVTQTPSHQVTQMGQEVILRCVPISNHLYFYWYRQILGQKVEFLVSFYNNEISEKSEIFDDQFSVERPDGSNFTLKIRSTKLEDSAMYFCASRPGHGTTGELFFGEGSRLTVL.